Listed here are 3 T cell receptor beta chains from one sample, sequenced in a study of cytomegalovirus exposure and HLA in healthy donors (TCRdb year 2017). Libraries were prepared through the immunoSEQ multiplex PCR assay. The multiplex PCR relied on a mix of 60 forward primers for TCR Vbeta segments and 13 reverse primers for TCR Jbeta segments. Sourced from immuneACCESS, this table was stored by TCRdb with only in-frame sequences that have V and J called. A share of the clones is absent; for the studies checked, an unresolved V gene accounts for under half, and the remainder has no known explanation. In all, the sample holds about 170,000 clones, and 65% to 80% of those were seen once. Jointly, the top ten make up 3% of the sample. The material sequenced was PBMCs. The receptors here all came from a woman between 45 and 65 years old in good health and CMV-seropositive.

The chain uses TRBV29-1 and TRBJ1-3; unclear D gene. The CDR3 runs 12 residues. CDR1 SQVTM and CDR2 ANQGSEA come from the germline V gene. Trimming pared 4 bases from V and 3 bases from J, leaving 7 bases between. CDR3 sequence (DNA): TGCAGCGTTGGTACTCGTGGAAACACCATATATTTT. It is translated as CSVGTRGNTIYF.

This clone was counted between two and nine times. The chain joins TRBV4-1 to TRBJ1-1; no definite D call. V lost 4 bases and J 5 bases, leaving 11 bases between the germline ends. Germline CDR1 MGHRA, CDR2 YSYEKL. The CDR3 is 13 amino acids. The CDR3 DNA reads TGCGCCAGCAGCCGAACGGGAGATACTGAAGCTTTCTTT. Protein: CASSRTGDTEAFF.

The rearrangement links TRBV6-5 to TRBJ1-2; TRBD1 might be the D (6 bases). V gave up 2 bases and J gave up 7 bases, with 11 bases separating them. Per the germline V gene, CDR1 is MNHEY and CDR2 is SVGAGI. The length of the CDR3 is 13 residues. The CDR3 coding sequence is TGTGCCAGCAGTTACGCCTACAGGGTTGGCTACACCTTC. It specifies CASSYAYRVGYTF.